This TCR beta chain was captured by sequencing in a study of cytomegalovirus exposure and HLA in healthy donors. The study's findings and limits: Earlier analysis found most TCR beta V segments productive about 87% or about 30% of the time. An analysis that came later showed most CMV-associated TCR beta chains appearing HLA-restricted.

PCR was performed using 60 Vbeta and 13 Jbeta primers. The method was immunoSEQ multiplex PCR; TCRdb's version includes in-frame clones alone and lacks a portion of them. The profile covers about 140,000 clones, with just under 85% appearing a single time and roughly 1.9% taken by the ten largest. With regard to this clone: Its cognate antigen is unknown.

Germline V lookup: CDR1 SGHRS, CDR2 YFSETQ. Trimming removed 4 bases from V and 5 bases from J; junction bases left unmatched: 7. This CDR3 region has 14 residues. The sequenced sample was PBMCs. The genes are TRBV5-1 and TRBJ1-1; 8 nucleotides agree with TRBD1. This receptor was identified in a woman aged 40 to 49 in good health and CMV-seronegative. CDR3 region: CASSRTGIRTEAFF. CDR3 DNA: TGCGCCAGCAGCAGGACAGGGATTCGAACTGAAGCTTTCTTT. Full variable domain (outside the CDR3, taken from reference TRBV5-1 and TRBJ1-1): KAGVTQTPRYLIKTRGQQVTLSCSPISGHRSVSWYQQTPGQGLQFLFEYFSETQRNKGNFPGRFSGRQFSNSRSEMNVSTLELGDSALYLCASSRTGIRTEAFFGQGTRLTVV.